The source of this T cell receptor (beta chain) is a study of OX40 agonist ivuxolimab in advanced cancers. Overall study: Across the patients, intravenous ivuxolimab was delivered every 2 weeks at 0.01 to 10 mg/kg.

The CDR3 is 11 amino acids. V was pared by 4 bases and J by 7 bases, with 5 bases between. Germline-derived CDR1 and CDR2 are SNHLY and FYNNEI. TCRdb's table, derived via immunoSEQ multiplex PCR, lists solely in-frame clones and lacks some. The table has 35,000 to 45,000 clones, 85% to 90% seen once. This TCR was sampled from an adult with an advanced solid tumor such as melanoma, head and neck, liver or kidney cancer. The starting material was CD4+ or CD8+ T cells sorted from blood, obtained in a trial of the OX40 agonist ivuxolimab. V usage is TRBV2 and J usage is TRBJ2-1; D unresolved. For the CDR3, the DNA is TGTGCCAGCAGTGGCTGGAATGAGCAGTTCTTC. It yields the protein CASSGWNEQFF.